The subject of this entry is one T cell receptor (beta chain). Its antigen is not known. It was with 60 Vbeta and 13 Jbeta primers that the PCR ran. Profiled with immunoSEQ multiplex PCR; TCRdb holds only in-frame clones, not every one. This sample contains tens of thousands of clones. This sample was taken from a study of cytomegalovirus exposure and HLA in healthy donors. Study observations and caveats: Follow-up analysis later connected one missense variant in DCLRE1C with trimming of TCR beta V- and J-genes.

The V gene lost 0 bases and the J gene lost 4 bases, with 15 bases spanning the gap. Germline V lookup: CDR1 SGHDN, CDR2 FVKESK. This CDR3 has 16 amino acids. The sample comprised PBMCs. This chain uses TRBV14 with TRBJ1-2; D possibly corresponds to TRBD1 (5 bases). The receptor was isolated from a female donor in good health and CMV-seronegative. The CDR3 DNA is TGTGCCAGCAGCCAAGATCGCGGAGGGACCGTCTATGGCTACACCTTC. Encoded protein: CASSQDRGGTVYGYTF.